These 13 T cell receptor beta chains originate from one sample sequenced in a study of T cells in Graves' hyperthyroidism and ophthalmopathy. Amplification yielded TCR beta CDR3 regions, with RNA transcripts as the source. HTBI primers were employed in a first-round RT-PCR of the TCR CDR3. TCRdb re-analysed the multiplex PCR reads in MiXCR, keeping a single row per CDR3 protein. Of 490,000 or so distinct CDR3 sequences listed, 22% were seen once; the top ten hold about half. Sequenced input: blood. These receptors were obtained from a woman in her seventies with Graves' ophthalmopathy.

The chain is built from TRBV5-1 and TRBJ2-5; D is uncertain. Trimming shortened V by 4 bases and J by 2 bases, and 12 bases separated the two germline ends. The CDR3 runs to 14 residues. CDR1 and CDR2 from the germline V gene are SGHRS and YFSETQ. This chain's CDR3 is CASSIDTTQETQYF. The CDR3 DNA is TGCGCCAGCAGCATAGACACCACACAAGAGACCCAGTACTTC.

This chain connects TRBV20-1 to TRBJ2-7; D is unresolved. Germline CDR1 reads DFQATT; CDR2 reads SNEGSKA (reference sequence). The CDR3 loop spans 13 amino acids. V lost 1 base and J lost 2, with 9 bases in between. The CDR3 nucleotides are TGCAGTGCTAGAGGACCGAACCCCTACGAGCAGTACTTC. It translates to CSARGPNPYEQYF.

This sequence joins TRBV6-2 or TRBV6-3 and TRBJ2-4, with 7 bases fitting TRBD1. This CDR3 spans 16 amino acids. Germline assignment: CDR1 MNHEY and CDR2 SVGEGT. V lost 5 bases and J lost 2; bases outside the gene matches: 9. DNA for the CDR3: TGTGCCAGCAGTGATTACACCAGGGGGACCAAAAACATTCAGTACTTC. This codes for CASSDYTRGTKNIQYF.

Turning to this clonotype: A read error may explain this, as a much larger clone is one base away. The genes are TRBV7-9 and TRBJ1-1; D might be TRBD1 (5 bases). Germline values: CDR1 SEHNR, CDR2 FQNEAQ (reference sequence). This CDR3 has 13 amino acids. Between the trimmed V and J ends, which lost 1 base and 4 bases, there was a span of 7 bases. CDR3 sequence reads: CASSLDQGTEAFF. CDR3 DNA: TGTGCCAGCAGCTTAGACCAGGGCACTGAAGCTTTCTTT.

V usage is TRBV27 and J usage is TRBJ1-6; unclear D gene. Germline V gene lookup returns CDR1 MNHEY and CDR2 SMNVEV (reference sequence). Deletions cut 3 bases from V and 8 bases from J, with 14 bases between. The CDR3 loop spans 15 amino acids. Here the CDR3 reads CASSFAGSRDSPLHF. CDR3 in DNA: TGTGCCAGCAGTTTTGCCGGTTCAAGGGATTCACCCCTCCACTTT.

Here the CDR3 reads CSARSGGRSREQYF. Written as DNA, the CDR3 is TGCAGTGCTAGGTCTGGCGGGAGGTCCCGCGAGCAGTACTTC. The rearrangement links TRBV20-1 to TRBJ2-7; 8 bases align to TRBD2. The V and J ends lost 3 bases and 6 bases, in that order; junction bases with no gene match: 10. CDR1 is DFQATT and CDR2 is SNEGSKA in the germline V gene (reference sequence). This CDR3 comprises 14 residues.

This clonotype has more than one count but fewer than ten. The V and J genes are TRBV11-1 and TRBJ1-1; TRBD1 might be the D (6 bases). Germline lookup yields CDR1 SGHAT and CDR2 FQDESV (reference sequence). This CDR3 has 15 amino acids. Trimming left V 5 bases short and J 5 bases short, with 18 bases between. Written as DNA, the CDR3 is TGTGCCAGCAGCCGGGAGGGGGGCGTTGGAACTGAAGCTTTCTTT. Encoded protein: CASSREGGVGTEAFF.

This clonotype was counted ten times or more. CDR3 protein: CASSLSKETQYF. The CDR3 nucleotides read TGTGCCAGCAGTTTATCCAAAGAGACCCAGTACTTC. This chain links TRBV12-3 or TRBV12-4 with TRBJ2-5; D is unclear. The CDR3 sequence is 12 residues long. Trimming took 2 bases from V and 3 from J, leaving 4 bases between them.

The rearrangement joins TRBV7-2 to TRBJ2-2; a weak D match, TRBD2 (6 bases). The CDR3 sequence is 17 residues long. From germline, CDR1 is SGHTA and CDR2 FQGNSA. Trimming removed 4 bases at V and 6 bases at J, with 21 bases between. Written as DNA, the CDR3 is TGTGCCAGCAGCTCGCGGCGGGGTCAAACGAAATCCGGGGAGCTGTTTTTT. This codes for CASSSRRGQTKSGELFF. Complete variable domain (other parts from reference TRBV7-2 and TRBJ2-2): GAGVSQSPSNKVTEKGKDVELRCDPISGHTALYWYRQSLGQGLEFLIYFQGNSAPDKSGLPSDRFSAERTGGSVSTLTIQRTQQEDSAVYLCASSSRRGQTKSGELFFGEGSRLTVL.

This chain uses TRBV28 with TRBJ2-2; D remains ambiguous. Germline CDR1 is MDHEN and CDR2 is SYDVKM. CDR3 length: 15 residues. V was cut by 3 bases and J by 2 bases, with 10 bases left in between. This CDR3 is CASSLLDLNTGELFF. CDR3 nucleotides: TGTGCCAGCAGTTTGCTGGACCTTAACACCGGGGAGCTGTTTTTT.

This clonotype was found a few times. This chain links TRBV27 with TRBJ2-7; D not certain. The CDR3 runs 16 residues. CDR1 and CDR2 (germline): MNHEY, SMNVEV (reference sequence). V was clipped by 5 bases and J by 2 bases, with 19 bases between them. This CDR3 reads CASSPLAGIGTYEQYF. CDR3 sequence (DNA): TGTGCCAGCAGTCCCCTGGCAGGCATAGGAACCTACGAGCAGTACTTC.

In this sample, this clonotype turned up a few times. V usage is TRBV19 and J usage is TRBJ2-2; D call uncertain. Trimming removed 6 bases at V and 0 bases at J, with 8 bases between. The CDR3 covers 14 residues. Germline CDR1 LNHDA, CDR2 SQIVND (reference sequence). This CDR3 reads CASRYSTNTGELFF. CDR3 sequence (DNA): TGTGCCAGTAGGTACAGCACGAACACCGGGGAGCTGTTTTTT.

This clonotype was picked up a small number of times. A much larger clone differs from this one at a single base, so this may be a read error. The V call is TRBV28, the J call TRBJ2-7, with unresolved D. V was pared by 4 bases and J by 1 base, with 5 bases between. Germline lookup yields CDR1 MDHEN and CDR2 SYDVKM. This CDR3 comprises 12 residues. For the CDR3, the DNA is TGTGCCAGCAGTTACGTGTCCTACGAGCAGTACTTC. This gives the protein CASSYVSYEQYF.